One sample yielded the 14 T cell receptor beta chains listed below, sequenced in a study of Ad26.COV2.S vaccination and SARS-CoV-2 variants. TCRdb keeps only in-frame clones here, not all; method: immunoSEQ multiplex PCR. The sample has some 400,000 clones; 89% are singletons. The sample's treatment: roughly 18 received Ad26.COV2.S at low or high dose, single or two shots; about five received placebo; per-sample allocation not given. Material that was analyzed had been drawn on day 63 after the first vaccine or placebo injection. Sequencing used peripheral blood, obtained in a trial of Ad26.COV2.S vaccine versus placebo. These receptors all stem from a person aged 18-65 years who received the Ad26.COV2.S COVID-19 vaccine or a placebo.

For the CDR3, the DNA is TGTGCCAGCAGCTTAGAGGGGGGACTAGCAGATACGCAGTATTTT. Amino acids: CASSLEGGLADTQYF. The chain employs TRBV7-2 and TRBJ2-3, with 8 bases identical to TRBD2. The CDR3 sequence is 15 residues long. Germline V gene lookup returns CDR1 SGHTA and CDR2 FQGNSA. Trimming took 1 base from V and 4 from J; bases not matched to a gene: 4.

V usage is TRBV29-1 and J usage is TRBJ2-2, with 7 bases lining up with TRBD1. Germline assignment: CDR1 SQVTM and CDR2 ANQGSEA. V was clipped by 5 bases and J by 4 bases; unmatched bases: 1. This CDR3 is 12 amino acids long. The CDR3 DNA follows: TGCAGCGTTTGGGACAGCACCGGGGAGCTGTTTTTT. Residues: CSVWDSTGELFF.

The rearrangement joins TRBV5-8 to TRBJ2-1; TRBD2 matches 9 bases. The CDR3 is 15 amino acids. V trimming: 3 bases; J trimming: 0 bases; junction bases outside the gene matches: 1. Germline V gene lookup returns CDR1 SGHTS and CDR2 YDEGEE. The CDR3 coding sequence is TGTGCCAGCAGCTCTAGCGGGACCTCCTACAATGAGCAGTTCTTC. It is translated as CASSSSGTSYNEQFF.

The J gene is TRBJ1-1, the V gene TRBV7-6, with D possibly matching TRBD1 (5 bases). Germline V CDR1 and CDR2: SGHVS, FNYEAQ. V shed 5 bases and J shed 6 bases, with 13 bases lying between them. The CDR3 sequence is 13 residues long. CDR3: CASSLNGGAEAFF. CDR3 nucleotide sequence: TGTGCCAGCAGCCTAAACGGGGGGGCTGAAGCTTTCTTT.

The J gene is TRBJ2-3, the V gene TRBV7-3; maybe TRBD1 (6 bases). V was pared by 2 bases and J by 1 base, with 10 bases between. The CDR3 sequence is 15 residues long. Germline CDR1 and CDR2: SGHTA and FQGTGA. Written as DNA, the CDR3 is TGTGCCAGCAGCTTACGAGGGGGAGGCACAGATACGCAGTATTTT. It codes for CASSLRGGGTDTQYF. Full variable domain (missing parts from reference TRBV7-3 and TRBJ2-3): GAGVSQTPSNKVTEKGKYVELRCDPISGHTALYWYRQSLGQGPEFLIYFQGTGAADDSGLPNDRFFAVRPEGSVSTLKIQRTERGDSAVYLCASSLRGGGTDTQYFGPGTRLTVL.

The chain is built from TRBV28 and TRBJ1-5; TRBD1 is a possible D gene (5 bases). In germline, CDR1 is MDHEN, CDR2 SYDVKM. The length of the CDR3 is 14 residues. Trimming shortened V by 6 bases and J by 0 bases, and 9 bases separated the two germline ends. The CDR3: CASRQGNSNQPQHF. CDR3 nucleotide sequence: TGTGCCAGCAGGCAGGGTAATAGCAATCAGCCCCAGCATTTT.

This clone was observed a single time. The J gene is TRBJ2-1, the V gene TRBV5-3; tentative D call: TRBD2 (6 bases). TRBV5-3 belongs to the ORF category, with a function that is uncertain. This CDR3 contains 17 residues. Trimming took 4 bases from V and 3 from J, leaving 20 bases between them. The CDR3 DNA reads TGTGCCAGAAGCCCGAGTGCAATGTCTAGCGACTACAATGAGCAGTTCTTC. It translates to CARSPSAMSSDYNEQFF.

V is TRBV7-9 and J is TRBJ1-1, with D tentatively TRBD1 (6 bases). The CDR3 contains 13 residues. Per germline, CDR1 SEHNR and CDR2 FQNEAQ (reference sequence). The V gene lost 3 bases and the J gene lost 4 bases, with 9 bases spanning the gap. The DNA for the CDR3 is TGTGCCAGCAGCTTCAAAGGGGGCACTGAAGCTTTCTTT. This translates into CASSFKGGTEAFF.

The chain is built from TRBV11-3 and TRBJ2-7, with 8 positions matching TRBD1. CDR1 and CDR2 (germline): SGHNT, YENEEA. Unmatched junction bases numbered 9, after V lost 5 bases and J lost 3 bases. The CDR3 is made up of 15 amino acids. The CDR3 nucleotides read TGTGCCAGCAGCCAACTGGGACAGGCTAACTACGAGCAGTACTTC. It specifies CASSQLGQANYEQYF.

This rearrangement joins TRBV5-4 to TRBJ1-2; no reliable D call. This CDR3 is built from 15 residues. Germline CDR1 and CDR2: SGHNT and YYREEE (reference sequence). V lost 0 bases, J lost 7 bases, and 16 bases lay in between. The CDR3 DNA reads TGTGCCAGCAGCTTGGAGGGAGGCCTTAATGGTGGCTACACCTTC. Translation: CASSLEGGLNGGYTF.

The chain recombines TRBV3-1 (or the pseudogene TRBV3-2) with TRBJ2-7, with TRBD2 matching over 9 bases. Unmatched junction bases numbered 7, after V lost 4 bases and J lost 3 bases. Per the germline V gene, CDR1 is LGHDT and CDR2 is YNNKEL (reference sequence). The CDR3 loop spans 15 amino acids. CDR3 sequence reads: CASSLVAGENYEQYF. Here the CDR3 DNA reads TGTGCCAGCAGCCTCGTAGCGGGGGAAAACTACGAGCAGTACTTC.

The V call is TRBV27, the J call TRBJ2-7, with a tentative D call TRBD1 (6 bases). CDR1 is MNHEY and CDR2 is SMNVEV in the germline V gene (reference sequence). The CDR3 spans 14 residues. Trimming left V 6 bases short and J 6 bases short, with 18 bases between. The CDR3 is CASRGGRGRGEQYF. CDR3 DNA: TGTGCCAGCAGAGGAGGCAGGGGCCGAGGCGAGCAGTACTTC.

Note on this clone: Other DNA sequences of this sample code for an identical CDR3. The V call is TRBV20-1, the J call TRBJ2-5; no definite D call. Trimming pared 5 bases from V and 2 bases from J, leaving 6 bases between. There are 11 residues in the CDR3. Germline-derived CDR1 and CDR2 are DFQATT and SNEGSKA (reference sequence). This CDR3 reads CSASPQETQYF. CDR3 nucleotides: TGCAGTGCTTCCCCACAAGAGACCCAGTACTTC.

The chain joins TRBV5-4 to TRBJ1-2; D gene ambiguous. This CDR3 is 13 amino acids long. Germline CDR1 is SGHNT and CDR2 is YYREEE (reference sequence). V was pared by 5 bases and J by 1 base, with 9 bases between. The CDR3 region has the DNA TGTGCCAGCAGGACCCGGAGTAACTATGGCTACACCTTC. Translation: CASRTRSNYGYTF.